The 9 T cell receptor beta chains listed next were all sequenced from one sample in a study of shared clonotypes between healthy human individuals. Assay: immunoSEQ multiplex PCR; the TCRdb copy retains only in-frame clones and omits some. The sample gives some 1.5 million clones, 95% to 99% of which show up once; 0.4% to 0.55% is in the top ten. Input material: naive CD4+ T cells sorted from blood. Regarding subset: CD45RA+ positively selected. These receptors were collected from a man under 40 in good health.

CDR3 DNA: TGTGCCAGCAGTTTATCCCGGACAGGGCGAAATGAAAAACTGTTTTTT. The encoded protein is CASSLSRTGRNEKLFF. The V call is TRBV27, the J call TRBJ1-4; 8 bases are a match to TRBD1. Trimming cost V 0 bases and J 5 bases; bases outside gene matches: 5. Germline lookup yields CDR1 MNHEY and CDR2 SMNVEV (reference sequence). The CDR3 is 16 amino acids.

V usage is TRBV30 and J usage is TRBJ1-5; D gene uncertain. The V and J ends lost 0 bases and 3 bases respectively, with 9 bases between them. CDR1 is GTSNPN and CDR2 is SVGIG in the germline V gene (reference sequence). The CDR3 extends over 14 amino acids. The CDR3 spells CAWSVSSLNQPQHF. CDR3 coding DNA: TGTGCCTGGAGTGTGTCCAGCCTCAATCAGCCCCAGCATTTT.

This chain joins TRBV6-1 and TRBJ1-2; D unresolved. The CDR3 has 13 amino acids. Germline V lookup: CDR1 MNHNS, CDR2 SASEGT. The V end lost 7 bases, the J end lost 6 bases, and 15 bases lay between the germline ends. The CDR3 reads CASNPRIVDGYTF. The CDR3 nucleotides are TGTGCCAGCAACCCCAGGATAGTAGATGGCTACACCTTC.

The CDR3 sequence: CASSIRSGIAPGANVLTF. CDR3 DNA: TGTGCCAGTAGTATAAGGTCAGGGATCGCACCTGGGGCCAACGTCCTGACTTTC. V and J are TRBV19 and TRBJ2-6; D might be TRBD1 (5 bases). V was trimmed by 2 bases and J by 2 bases, leaving 16 bases between them. CDR1 and CDR2 from the germline V gene are LNHDA and SQIVND (reference sequence). The CDR3 is 18 residues long.

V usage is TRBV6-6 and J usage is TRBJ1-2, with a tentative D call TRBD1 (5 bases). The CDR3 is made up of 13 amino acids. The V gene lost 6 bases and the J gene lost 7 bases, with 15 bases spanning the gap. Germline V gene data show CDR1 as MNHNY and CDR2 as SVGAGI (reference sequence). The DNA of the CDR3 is TGTGCCAGCAGCGGTACAGGTGGACGTGGCTACACCTTC. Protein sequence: CASSGTGGRGYTF.

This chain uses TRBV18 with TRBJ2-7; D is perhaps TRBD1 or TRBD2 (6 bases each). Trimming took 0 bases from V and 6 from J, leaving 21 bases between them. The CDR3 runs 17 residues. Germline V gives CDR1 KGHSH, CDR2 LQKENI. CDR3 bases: TGTGCCAGCTCACCACCAAGCCAAATTAGGGGGGCCCGCGAGCAGTACTTC. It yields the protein CASSPPSQIRGAREQYF.

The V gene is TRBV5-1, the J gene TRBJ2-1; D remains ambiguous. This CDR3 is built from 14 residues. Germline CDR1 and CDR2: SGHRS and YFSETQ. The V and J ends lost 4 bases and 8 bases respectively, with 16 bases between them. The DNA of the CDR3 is TGCGCCAGCAGCCTGATTACCCCCAGCGATGAGCAGTTCTTC. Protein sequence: CASSLITPSDEQFF.

As DNA, the CDR3 is TGTGCCAGCAGCTTAACGTTAGGGGATTCGAATACGCAGTATTTT. This encodes CASSLTLGDSNTQYF. The chain carries TRBV7-9 and TRBJ2-3, with D perhaps TRBD1 (5 bases). CDR1 is SEHNR and CDR2 is FQNEAQ in the germline V gene (reference sequence). The CDR3 extends over 15 amino acids. Trimming pared 2 bases from V and 7 bases from J, leaving 16 bases between.

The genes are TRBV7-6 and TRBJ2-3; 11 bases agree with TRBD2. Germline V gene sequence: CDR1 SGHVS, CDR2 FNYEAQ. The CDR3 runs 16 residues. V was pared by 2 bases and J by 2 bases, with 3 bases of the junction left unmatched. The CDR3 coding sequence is TGTGCCAGCAGCTTAAGTAGCGGGAGGGCCACAGATACGCAGTATTTT. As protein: CASSLSSGRATDTQYF.